A single sample is the source of the 11 T cell receptor beta chains below, sequenced in a study of molecular identifiers for immune sequencing clone quantification. Via MiXCR, TCRdb re-called the PCR reads, giving one row per CDR3 protein. Of some 680,000 distinct CDR3 sequences listed, 25% are singletons. The specimen was naive CD8+ T cells from blood, with Jurkat cell RNA spiked in. Subset of the sample: FACS-sorted CD8+CD4-CCR7+CD45RA+ naive T cells. The receptor set was obtained from a human donor in good health. Some libraries in this study had Jurkat cell RNA spiked in.

The chain employs TRBV6-5 and TRBJ2-7; D is possibly TRBD1 (6 bases). V was pared by 2 bases and J by 2 bases, with 16 bases between. Germline loops: CDR1 MNHEY, CDR2 SVGAGI. This CDR3 has 16 residues. This CDR3 reads CASSYGTGPLTYEQYF. The CDR3 DNA reads TGTGCCAGCAGTTACGGCACAGGGCCCCTAACCTACGAGCAGTACTTC.

J is TRBJ1-6 and V is TRBV12-3 or TRBV12-4; D unclear. V lost 0 bases, J lost 9 bases, and 9 bases lay in between. This CDR3 is 14 amino acids long. Here the CDR3 DNA reads TGTGCCAGCAGTTTAGCGATTTCGGTTTCACCCCTCCACTTT. Residues: CASSLAISVSPLHF.

This clonotype has a count of ten or more. Here the CDR3 reads CASSYTAQGALEQYF. The CDR3 coding sequence is TGTGCCAGCAGTTACACGGCGCAGGGGGCGCTTGAGCAGTACTTC. This chain uses TRBV6-6 with TRBJ2-7; 8 bases align to TRBD1. V lost 2 bases and J lost 7; bases outside the gene matches: 10. The CDR3 consists of 15 residues. Germline V gene data show CDR1 as MNHNY and CDR2 as SVGAGI (reference sequence).

Worth noting for this clonotype: A clone one base away is much larger, so this may be a read error. This chain uses TRBV27 with TRBJ2-7; the D is unclear. CDR3 length equals 13 residues. Germline V CDR1 and CDR2: MNHEY, SMNVEV (reference sequence). CDR3 loop: CASSFRDTYERYF. In nucleotides, the CDR3 is TGTGCCAGCAGTTTCCGAGATACCTACGAGCGGTACTTC.

This rearrangement joins TRBV9 to TRBJ2-3, with 9 bases lining up with TRBD1. The CDR3 is made up of 16 amino acids. Germline loops: CDR1 SGDLS, CDR2 YYNGEE. V shed 0 bases and J 8 bases; nucleotides not matched to a gene: 10. The CDR3 reads CASSVGQGDVPGTQYF. DNA for the CDR3: TGTGCCAGCAGCGTAGGACAGGGGGATGTCCCAGGTACGCAGTATTTT.

The chain employs TRBV4-1 and TRBJ1-6; unclear D gene. V was pared by 1 base and J by 5 bases, with 9 bases between. The CDR3 is 15 amino acids. Looked up from germline, CDR1 is MGHRA and CDR2 is YSYEKL. The CDR3 region has the DNA TGCGCCAGCAGCCAAGCACAGTCTAATAATTCACCCCTCCACTTT. Its translation: CASSQAQSNNSPLHF.

The chain links TRBV19 to TRBJ2-1; D is unclear. Germline lookup yields CDR1 LNHDA and CDR2 SQIVND (reference sequence). The V end lost 1 base, the J end lost 7 bases, and 14 bases lay between the germline ends. There are 15 residues in the CDR3. The CDR3 is CASSIAAYLKNEQFF. Written as DNA, the CDR3 is TGTGCCAGTAGTATAGCGGCTTACCTCAAAAATGAGCAGTTCTTC.

Notes on this clonotype: One base away lies a much larger clone, so this may be a sequencing read error. This likely comes from a read error, as the CDR3 has no conserved phenylalanine or tryptophan at its end. This chain connects TRBV6-5 to TRBJ2-5; D not certain. CDR1 and CDR2 (germline): MNHEY, SVGAGI. CDR3 length equals 13 residues. Trimming removed 6 bases from V and 7 bases from J, with 15 bases in between. CDR3 residues: CASRPPGLWTQYS. In DNA, the CDR3 is TGTGCCAGCAGACCCCCGGGCCTTTGGACCCAGTACTCC.

The chain links TRBV7-9 to TRBJ2-3, with D uncertain. Trimming pared 4 bases from V and 8 bases from J, leaving 10 bases between. Germline V gene lookup returns CDR1 SEHNR and CDR2 FQNEAQ (reference sequence). The CDR3 spans 12 residues. The CDR3 region has the DNA TGTGCCAGCAGCTCCTCTATGGGTACGCAGTATTTT. Amino acid sequence: CASSSSMGTQYF.

This clonotype appeared a single time. A much larger clone lies one base from this, so it may be a read error. The chain's CDR3 is CASSNSAGPNEQYF. The CDR3 bases are TGTGCCAGCAGTAACTCGGCGGGGCCGAACGAGCAGTACTTC. The chain has TRBV6-2 or TRBV6-3 and TRBJ2-7; perhaps TRBD2 as D (6 bases). Germline V gives CDR1 MNHEY, CDR2 SVGEGT. This CDR3 spans 14 amino acids.

V is TRBV27 and J is TRBJ2-1, with 15 bases identical to TRBD2. The V gene end was trimmed by 9 bases and the J gene end by 5 bases; junction bases not matched to a gene: 5. The germline V gene has CDR1 MNHEY and CDR2 SMNVEV (reference sequence). The CDR3 covers 15 residues. CDR3 in DNA: TGTGCCAGTCGGACTAGCGGGGGGGCAAACAATGAGCAGTTCTTC. Protein: CASRTSGGANNEQFF.